These T cell receptor beta chains were read from a single sample in a study of blood T cell repertoires in COVID-19. Profiled with immunoSEQ multiplex PCR; TCRdb holds only in-frame clones, not every one. The repertoire holds fewer than 130,000 clones, 80% to 90% seen once, with about 2% in the top ten. Sequencing was done on a sample of peripheral blood. The receptors were sampled from a human donor in a cohort sampled during active COVID-19. CDR3s include the opening cysteine and the closing phenylalanine or tryptophan.

V gene	J gene	CDR3 protein
TRBV7-8	TRBJ2-2	CASSGPGLANTGELFF
TRBV28	TRBJ1-2	CASSPLDRVAYGYTF
TRBV15	TRBJ2-7	CATSRAGTYAYEQYF
TRBV24-1	TRBJ2-3	CATSDFVGTSGTTDTQYF
TRBV5-1	TRBJ1-1	CASSLEGQGGTTEAFF
TRBV7-2	TRBJ2-2	CASSLALNTGELFF
TRBV11-2	TRBJ1-1	CASSSRTGNTEAFF
TRBV18	TRBJ2-7	CASSPPTGYAYEQYF
TRBV6-6	TRBJ1-1	CASSYPGRRRAEAFF
TRBV5-1	TRBJ2-7	CASSPWSTGAYEQYF
TRBV5-4	TRBJ2-2	CASSLPRGAGAITGELFF
TRBV25-1	TRBJ2-1	CASSDPSGGFNNEQFF
TRBV19	TRBJ1-5	CASSPKTTSSNQPQHF
TRBV5-1	TRBJ2-2	CASSLAGGNTGELFF
TRBV2	TRBJ2-2	CASVGQMNTGELFF
TRBV5-4	TRBJ2-4	CASSLADITRAKNIQYF
TRBV6-5	TRBJ1-2	CASSDRNYGYTF
TRBV23-1	TRBJ2-6	CASSQSRHPPSGANVLTF
TRBV3-1/TRBV3-2	TRBJ2-7	CASSPSQGNEQYF
TRBV6-2/TRBV6-3	TRBJ2-7	CASSYAAGAQEQYF